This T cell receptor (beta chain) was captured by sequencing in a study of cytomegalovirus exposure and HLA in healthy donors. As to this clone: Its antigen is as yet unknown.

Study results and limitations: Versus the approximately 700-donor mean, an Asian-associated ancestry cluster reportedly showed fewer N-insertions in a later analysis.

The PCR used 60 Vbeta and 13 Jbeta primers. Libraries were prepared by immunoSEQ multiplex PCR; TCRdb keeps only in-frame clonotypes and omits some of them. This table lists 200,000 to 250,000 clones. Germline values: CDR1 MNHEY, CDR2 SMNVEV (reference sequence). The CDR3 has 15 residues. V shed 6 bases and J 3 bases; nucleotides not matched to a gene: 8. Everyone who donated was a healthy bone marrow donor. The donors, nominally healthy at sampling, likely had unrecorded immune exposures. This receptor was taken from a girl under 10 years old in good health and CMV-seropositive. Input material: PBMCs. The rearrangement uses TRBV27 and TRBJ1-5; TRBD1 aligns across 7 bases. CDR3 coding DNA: TGTGCCAGCAGGGGGAGACAGGGATCCAATCAGCCCCAGCATTTT. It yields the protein CASRGRQGSNQPQHF.